This entry is about one T cell receptor beta chain. The data derive from a study of cytomegalovirus exposure and HLA in healthy donors. 60 Vbeta and 13 Jbeta primers were used in PCR. Sequencing was performed with immunoSEQ multiplex PCR; in TCRdb, only in-frame clones are kept and a portion is missing. The sample lists approximately 190,000 clones; around 75% were seen once. The germline CDR1 and CDR2 sequences are MDHEN and SYDVKM. The V segment lost 9 bases and the J segment 8 bases; nucleotides outside the gene matches: 9. This CDR3 has 12 amino acids. The sequencing input was PBMCs. The chain is built from TRBV28 and TRBJ1-1; 7 nucleotides line up with TRBD1. The receptor was derived from a woman in her twenties or thirties in good health and CMV-seropositive. The CDR3 region is CASATGDLEAFF. The CDR3 region has the DNA TGTGCCAGTGCCACAGGGGACCTGGAAGCTTTCTTT.